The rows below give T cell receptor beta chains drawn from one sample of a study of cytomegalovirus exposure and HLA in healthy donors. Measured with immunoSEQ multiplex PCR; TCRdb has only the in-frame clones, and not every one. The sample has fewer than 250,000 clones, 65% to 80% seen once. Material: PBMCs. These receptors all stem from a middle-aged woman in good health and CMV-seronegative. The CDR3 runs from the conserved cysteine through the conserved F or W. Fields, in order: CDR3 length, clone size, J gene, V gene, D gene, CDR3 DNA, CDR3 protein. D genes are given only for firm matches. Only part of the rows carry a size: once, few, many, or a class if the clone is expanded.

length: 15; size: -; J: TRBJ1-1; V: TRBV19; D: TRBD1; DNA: TGTGCCAGTATAGGAACGGGACAGGGTGGCCGTGAAGCTTTCTTT; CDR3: CASIGTGQGGREAFF
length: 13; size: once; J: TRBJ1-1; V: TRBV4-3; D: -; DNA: TGCGCCAGCAGCCCGGAGGTGAACACTGAAGCTTTCTTT; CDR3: CASSPEVNTEAFF
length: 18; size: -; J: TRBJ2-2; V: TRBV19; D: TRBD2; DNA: TGTGCCAGTAGTATGAGGGGACTAGCGGCCGCGAACACCGGGGAGCTGTTTTTT; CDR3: CASSMRGLAAANTGELFF
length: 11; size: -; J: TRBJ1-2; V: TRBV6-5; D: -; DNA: TGTGCCAGCAGTGAACTTTATGGCTACACCTTC; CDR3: CASSELYGYTF
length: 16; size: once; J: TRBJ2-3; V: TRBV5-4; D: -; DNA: TGTGCCAGCAGTCGCGGGCTAGATGTGATCACAGATACGCAGTATTTT; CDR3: CASSRGLDVITDTQYF
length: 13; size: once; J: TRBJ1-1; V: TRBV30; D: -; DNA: TGTGCCTGGAGTCCCCAGGTCACAACTGAAGCTTTCTTT; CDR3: CAWSPQVTTEAFF
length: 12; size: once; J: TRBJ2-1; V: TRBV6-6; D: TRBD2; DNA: TGTGCCAGCACCAATAGCGGGATAGAGCAGTTCTTC; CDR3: CASTNSGIEQFF
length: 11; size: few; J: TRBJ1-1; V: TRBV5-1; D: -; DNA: TGCGCCAGCAGCCTGGGAGGTGAAGCTTTCTTT; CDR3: CASSLGGEAFF
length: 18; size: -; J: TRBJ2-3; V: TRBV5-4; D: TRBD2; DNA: TGTGCCAGCAGCTTGGCCGGGGGACAAGCGGGAGTACGAGATACGCAGTATTTT; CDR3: CASSLAGGQAGVRDTQYF
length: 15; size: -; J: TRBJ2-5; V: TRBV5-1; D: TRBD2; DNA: TGCGCCAGCAGTCGATGGACTAGCGCGCAAGAGACCCAGTACTTC; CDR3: CASSRWTSAQETQYF
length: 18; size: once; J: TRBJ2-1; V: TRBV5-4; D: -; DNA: TGTGCCAGCAAACCAGGGGCGGCGGGCATAAGCTCCTACAATGAGCAGTTCTTC; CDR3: CASKPGAAGISSYNEQFF
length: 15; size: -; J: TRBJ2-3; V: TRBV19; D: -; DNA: TGTGCCAGTAGCCCACAGGTAGCGGGCACAGATACGCAGTATTTT; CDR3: CASSPQVAGTDTQYF
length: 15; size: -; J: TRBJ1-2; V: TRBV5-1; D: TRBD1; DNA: TGCGCCAGCAGCGGTACAGGGGGCTTCCCCTATGGCTACACCTTC; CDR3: CASSGTGGFPYGYTF